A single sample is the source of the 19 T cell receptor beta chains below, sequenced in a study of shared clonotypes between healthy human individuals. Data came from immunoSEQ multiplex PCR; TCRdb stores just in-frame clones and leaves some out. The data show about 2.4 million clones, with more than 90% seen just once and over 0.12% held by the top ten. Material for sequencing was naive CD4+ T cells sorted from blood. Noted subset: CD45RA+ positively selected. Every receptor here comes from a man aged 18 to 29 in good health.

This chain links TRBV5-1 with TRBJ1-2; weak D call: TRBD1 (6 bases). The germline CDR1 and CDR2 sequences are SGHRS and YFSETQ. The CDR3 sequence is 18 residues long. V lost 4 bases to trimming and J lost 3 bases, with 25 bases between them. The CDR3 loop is CASSTSARDKPADYGYTF. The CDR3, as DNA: TGCGCCAGCAGCACATCTGCTCGGGACAAACCGGCGGACTATGGCTACACCTTC.

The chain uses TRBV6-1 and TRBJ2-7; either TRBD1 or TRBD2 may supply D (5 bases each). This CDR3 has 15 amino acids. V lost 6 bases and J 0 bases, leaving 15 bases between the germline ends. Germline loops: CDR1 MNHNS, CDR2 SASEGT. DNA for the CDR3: TGTGCCAGCAGCTCGGGACGGGCGTTCTCCTACGAGCAGTACTTC. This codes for CASSSGRAFSYEQYF.

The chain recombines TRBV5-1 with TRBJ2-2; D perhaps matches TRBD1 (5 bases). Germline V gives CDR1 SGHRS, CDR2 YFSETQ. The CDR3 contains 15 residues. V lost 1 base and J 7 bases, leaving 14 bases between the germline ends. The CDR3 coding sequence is TGCGCCAGCAGCTTGAGCAGGGATGGTGGCGGGGAGCTGTTTTTT. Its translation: CASSLSRDGGGELFF.

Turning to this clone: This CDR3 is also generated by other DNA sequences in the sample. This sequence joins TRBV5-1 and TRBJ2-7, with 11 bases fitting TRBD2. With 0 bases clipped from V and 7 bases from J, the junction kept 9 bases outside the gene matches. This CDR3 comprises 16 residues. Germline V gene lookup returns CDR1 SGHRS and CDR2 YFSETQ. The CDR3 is CASSLVLAGGLGEQYF. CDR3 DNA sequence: TGCGCCAGCAGCTTGGTTCTAGCGGGGGGACTCGGGGAGCAGTACTTC.

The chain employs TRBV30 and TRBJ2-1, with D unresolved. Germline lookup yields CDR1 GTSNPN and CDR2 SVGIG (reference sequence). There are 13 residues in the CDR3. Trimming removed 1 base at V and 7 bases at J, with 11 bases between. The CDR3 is CAWSAGRHNEQFF. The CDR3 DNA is TGTGCCTGGAGTGCCGGACGACATAATGAGCAGTTCTTC.

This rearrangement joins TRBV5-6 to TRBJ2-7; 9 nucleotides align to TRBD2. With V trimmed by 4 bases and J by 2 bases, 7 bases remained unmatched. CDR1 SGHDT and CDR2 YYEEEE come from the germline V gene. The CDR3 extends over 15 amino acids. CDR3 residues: CASSPLAGETYEQYF. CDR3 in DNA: TGTGCCAGCAGCCCATTAGCGGGGGAAACCTACGAGCAGTACTTC.

The chain's CDR3 is CASSTHRGETQYF. DNA for the CDR3: TGTGCCAGCAGTACTCACAGGGGAGAGACCCAGTACTTC. The chain joins TRBV5-6 to TRBJ2-5; 7 bases match TRBD1. CDR1 is SGHDT, CDR2 YYEEEE, per germline. This CDR3 contains 13 residues. V shed 5 bases, J shed 4 bases, and the junction held 5 bases outside the gene matches.

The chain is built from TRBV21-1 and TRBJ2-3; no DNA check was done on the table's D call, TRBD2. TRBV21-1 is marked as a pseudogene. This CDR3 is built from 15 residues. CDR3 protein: CARTLAGAPGDTQYF. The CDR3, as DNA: TGTGCCAGGACCCTAGCGGGAGCCCCGGGGGATACGCAGTATTTT.

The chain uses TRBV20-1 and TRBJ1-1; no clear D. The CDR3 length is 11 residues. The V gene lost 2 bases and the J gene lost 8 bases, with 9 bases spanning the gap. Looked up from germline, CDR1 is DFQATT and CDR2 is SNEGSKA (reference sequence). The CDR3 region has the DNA TGCAGTGCTAGATGGGGTCGAGAAGCTTTCTTT. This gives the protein CSARWGREAFF.

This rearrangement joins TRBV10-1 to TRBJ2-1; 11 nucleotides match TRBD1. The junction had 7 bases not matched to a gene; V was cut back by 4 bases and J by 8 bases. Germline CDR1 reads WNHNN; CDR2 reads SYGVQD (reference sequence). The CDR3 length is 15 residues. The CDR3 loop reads CASSGRDRGAHEQFF. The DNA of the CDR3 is TGCGCCAGCAGTGGCCGGGACAGGGGGGCCCATGAGCAGTTCTTC.

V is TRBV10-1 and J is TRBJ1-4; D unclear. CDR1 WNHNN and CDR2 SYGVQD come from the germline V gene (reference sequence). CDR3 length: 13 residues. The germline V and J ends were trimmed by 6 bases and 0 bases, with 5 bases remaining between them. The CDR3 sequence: CASRIPTNEKLFF. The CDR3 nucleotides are TGCGCCAGCAGAATACCAACTAATGAAAAACTGTTTTTT.

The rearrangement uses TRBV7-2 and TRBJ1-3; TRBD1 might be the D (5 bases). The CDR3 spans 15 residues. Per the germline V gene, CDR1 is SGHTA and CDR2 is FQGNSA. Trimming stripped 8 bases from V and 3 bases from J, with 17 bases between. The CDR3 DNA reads TGTGCCAGCGACGATAGGGGTGCGCTTGGAAACACCATATATTTT. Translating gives CASDDRGALGNTIYF.

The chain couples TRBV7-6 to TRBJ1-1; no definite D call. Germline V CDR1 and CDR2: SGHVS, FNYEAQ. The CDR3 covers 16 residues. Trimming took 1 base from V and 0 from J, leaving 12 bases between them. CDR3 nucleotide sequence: TGTGCCAGCAGCTTAGGGTTTACCGTCATGAACACTGAAGCTTTCTTT. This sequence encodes CASSLGFTVMNTEAFF.

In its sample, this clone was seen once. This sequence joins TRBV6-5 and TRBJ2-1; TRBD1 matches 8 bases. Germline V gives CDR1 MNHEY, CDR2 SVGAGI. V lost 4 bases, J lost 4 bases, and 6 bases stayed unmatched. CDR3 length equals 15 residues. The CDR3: CASSFGTGRYNEQFF. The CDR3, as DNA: TGTGCCAGCAGTTTCGGGACAGGCCGATACAATGAGCAGTTCTTC.

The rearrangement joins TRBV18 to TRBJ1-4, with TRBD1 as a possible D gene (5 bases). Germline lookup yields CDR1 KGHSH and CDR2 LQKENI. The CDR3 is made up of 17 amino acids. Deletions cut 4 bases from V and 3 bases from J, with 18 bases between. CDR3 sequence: CASSLRSLTASNEKLFF. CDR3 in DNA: TGTGCCAGCTCACTCAGGTCTTTGACAGCATCTAATGAAAAACTGTTTTTT.

This CDR3 is CASSLASTASSYNSPLHF. In DNA, the CDR3 is TGCGCCAGCAGCTTGGCTTCGACGGCTAGCTCCTATAATTCACCCCTCCACTTT. The V gene is TRBV5-1, the J gene TRBJ1-6; unclear D gene. The CDR3 spans 18 residues. Trimming removed 0 bases at V and 0 bases at J, with 13 bases between. The germline gives CDR1 SGHRS, CDR2 YFSETQ.

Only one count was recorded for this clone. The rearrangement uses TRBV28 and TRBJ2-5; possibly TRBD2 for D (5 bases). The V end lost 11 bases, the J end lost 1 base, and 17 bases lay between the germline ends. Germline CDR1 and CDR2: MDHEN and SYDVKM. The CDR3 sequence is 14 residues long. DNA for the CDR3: TGTGCCGGAGGAGAGGGCGGACCCCAAGAGACCCAGTACTTC. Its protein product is CAGGEGGPQETQYF.

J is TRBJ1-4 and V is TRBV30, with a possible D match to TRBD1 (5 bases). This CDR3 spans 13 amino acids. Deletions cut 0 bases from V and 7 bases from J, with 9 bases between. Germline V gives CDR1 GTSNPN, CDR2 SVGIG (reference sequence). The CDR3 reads CAWSVQVGEKLFF. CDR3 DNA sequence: TGTGCCTGGAGTGTACAGGTCGGTGAAAAACTGTTTTTT.

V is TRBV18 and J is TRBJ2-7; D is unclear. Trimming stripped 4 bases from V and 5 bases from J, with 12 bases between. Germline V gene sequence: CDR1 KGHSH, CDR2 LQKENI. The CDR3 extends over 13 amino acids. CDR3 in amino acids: CASSLPVNDEQYF. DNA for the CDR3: TGTGCCAGCTCACTCCCCGTAAACGACGAGCAGTACTTC.